This TCR beta chain was found in a study of T cell changes during pregnancy in multiple sclerosis. Unmatched junction bases numbered 10, after V lost 4 bases and J lost 0 bases. This CDR3 is 16 amino acids long. CDR1 and CDR2 from the germline V gene are GTSNPN and SVGIG (reference sequence). Libraries were prepared by immunoSEQ multiplex PCR; TCRdb keeps only in-frame clonotypes and omits some of them. The sample yields about 81,000 clones, about 94% seen once. The V call is TRBV30, the J call TRBJ1-1, with 8 nucleotides matching TRBD1. The sample consisted of peripheral blood, taken in the third trimester of pregnancy. The clonotype comes from a female donor in good health, enrolled as a control in a pregnancy study. DNA of the CDR3: TGTGCCTGGAAGGACAGGGTAACCCCGATGAACACTGAAGCTTTCTTT. It encodes CAWKDRVTPMNTEAFF.